The text below deals with one T cell receptor beta chain. What it binds is unknown. This CDR3 region has 16 residues. The germline V gene encodes CDR1 SGHRS and CDR2 YFSETQ. The J segment lost 5 bases and the V segment lost 3 bases, leaving 10 bases of the junction unmatched. These data are taken from a study of T-cell memory formation after mild COVID-19. Findings of the study overall: The CD4+ clones that contracted clustered mainly within CM and EM, and the CD8+ clones concentrated in EMRA.

Each CDR3 protein gets one entry after TCRdb re-called the 5' RACE reads with MiXCR. The table records approximately 50,000 distinct CDR3 sequences, 9.3% of them present only once. The chain uses TRBV5-1 and TRBJ1-2, with 10 bases identical to TRBD1. Material for sequencing was PBMCs or a T cell subset sorted from them (not recorded which). This clonotype was obtained from an adult woman who had mild COVID-19 (a few samples of this study predate the infection). Cell type and time point are not known. Here the CDR3 reads CASSWAGTGDGYGYTF. DNA of the CDR3: TGCGCCAGCAGCTGGGCCGGGACAGGGGATGGGTATGGCTACACCTTC. Combining the CDR3 with reference TRBV5-1 and TRBJ1-2 gives the whole variable domain KAGVTQTPRYLIKTRGQQVTLSCSPISGHRSVSWYQQTPGQGLQFLFEYFSETQRNKGNFPGRFSGRQFSNSRSEMNVSTLELGDSALYLCASSWAGTGDGYGYTFGSGTRLTVV.